The 9 T cell receptor beta chains presented below share a single source sample, sequenced in a study of blood T cell repertoires in COVID-19. This table comes from immunoSEQ multiplex PCR, and its TCRdb copy is limited to in-frame clones, with some not included. The table shows some 120,000 clones, with about 80% occurring only once. The sample comprised peripheral blood. The source is a human donor in a cohort sampled during active COVID-19.

The CDR3 sequence is CASSPTGYPNQPQHF. DNA for the CDR3: TGTGCCAGCAGTCCAACAGGATATCCCAATCAGCCCCAGCATTTT. This sequence joins TRBV6-5 and TRBJ1-5, with D maybe TRBD1 (5 bases). The V end lost 5 bases, the J end lost 3 bases, and 14 bases lay between the germline ends. Germline values: CDR1 MNHEY, CDR2 SVGAGI. This CDR3 is built from 15 residues.

The chain recombines TRBV6-2 or TRBV6-3 with TRBJ1-1, with 11 bases identical to TRBD1. Germline V gene sequence: CDR1 MNHEY, CDR2 SVGEGT. This CDR3 has 17 amino acids. Trimming cost V 5 bases and J 3 bases; bases outside gene matches: 11. This CDR3 is CASSDLGQGARDTEAFF. Here the CDR3 DNA reads TGTGCCAGCAGTGACCTTGGACAGGGGGCGCGTGACACTGAAGCTTTCTTT.

The rearrangement joins TRBV19 to TRBJ1-1; D is ambiguous. Germline assignment: CDR1 LNHDA and CDR2 SQIVND (reference sequence). The V end lost 7 bases, the J end lost 1 base, and 10 bases lay between the germline ends. The CDR3 has 13 amino acids. The CDR3 protein is CASNIYPNTEAFF. The CDR3 bases are TGTGCCAGTAATATCTACCCGAACACTGAAGCTTTCTTT.

The rearrangement joins TRBV19 to TRBJ1-5; D is undetermined. CDR3 length equals 13 residues. CDR1 and CDR2 from the germline V gene are LNHDA and SQIVND (reference sequence). The germline V and J ends were trimmed by 6 bases and 4 bases, with 10 bases remaining between them. The CDR3 sequence is CASSLNRNQPQHF. CDR3 coding DNA: TGTGCCAGTAGCCTTAACAGAAATCAGCCCCAGCATTTT.

Only a few counts were recorded for this clone. The V call is TRBV5-4, the J call TRBJ2-2; 13 nucleotides line up with TRBD2. The CDR3 runs 16 residues. CDR1 and CDR2 (germline): SGHNT, YYREEE (reference sequence). J was trimmed by 4 bases and V by 4 bases; bases with no gene match: 4. CDR3 nucleotide sequence: TGTGCCAGCAGCACGGGACTAGCGGGACCCACCGGGGAGCTGTTTTTT. This encodes CASSTGLAGPTGELFF.

This clone has only a few counts. V usage is TRBV7-8 and J usage is TRBJ2-2, with a possible D match to TRBD1 (6 bases). The CDR3 sequence is 16 residues long. Trimming took 2 bases from V and 2 from J, leaving 12 bases between them. The germline gives CDR1 SGHVS, CDR2 FQNEAQ. CDR3 region: CASSLRRTANTGELFF. The CDR3 nucleotides read TGTGCCAGCAGCTTACGGCGGACAGCCAACACCGGGGAGCTGTTTTTT.

This clone was detected once. The gene calls are TRBV7-3 and TRBJ2-3, with 13 bases that match TRBD2. The junction had 9 bases not matched to a gene; V was cut back by 4 bases and J by 5 bases. This CDR3 spans 17 amino acids. CDR1 SGHTA and CDR2 FQGTGA come from the germline V gene. CDR3 coding DNA: TGTGCCAGCAGCTCGGGACTAGCGGGGCGGGTCGGAGATACGCAGTATTTT. Its protein is CASSSGLAGRVGDTQYF.

This chain links TRBV5-1 with TRBJ2-7, with 10 bases identical to TRBD2. Looked up from germline, CDR1 is SGHRS and CDR2 is YFSETQ. The CDR3 sequence is 15 residues long. V was pared by 4 bases and J by 0 bases, with 4 bases of the junction left unmatched. In DNA form, the CDR3 reads TGCGCCAGCAGCGAGAGCGGGAGGGTCTCCTACGAGCAGTACTTC. Its protein is CASSESGRVSYEQYF.

The chain couples TRBV5-4 to TRBJ1-2; possibly TRBD1 for D (5 bases). Trimming pared 0 bases from V and 0 bases from J, leaving 9 bases between. Per the germline V gene, CDR1 is SGHNT and CDR2 is YYREEE (reference sequence). CDR3 size: 15 residues. CDR3 residues: CASSLDPGANYGYTF. CDR3 coding DNA: TGTGCCAGCAGCTTGGATCCGGGGGCTAACTATGGCTACACCTTC.